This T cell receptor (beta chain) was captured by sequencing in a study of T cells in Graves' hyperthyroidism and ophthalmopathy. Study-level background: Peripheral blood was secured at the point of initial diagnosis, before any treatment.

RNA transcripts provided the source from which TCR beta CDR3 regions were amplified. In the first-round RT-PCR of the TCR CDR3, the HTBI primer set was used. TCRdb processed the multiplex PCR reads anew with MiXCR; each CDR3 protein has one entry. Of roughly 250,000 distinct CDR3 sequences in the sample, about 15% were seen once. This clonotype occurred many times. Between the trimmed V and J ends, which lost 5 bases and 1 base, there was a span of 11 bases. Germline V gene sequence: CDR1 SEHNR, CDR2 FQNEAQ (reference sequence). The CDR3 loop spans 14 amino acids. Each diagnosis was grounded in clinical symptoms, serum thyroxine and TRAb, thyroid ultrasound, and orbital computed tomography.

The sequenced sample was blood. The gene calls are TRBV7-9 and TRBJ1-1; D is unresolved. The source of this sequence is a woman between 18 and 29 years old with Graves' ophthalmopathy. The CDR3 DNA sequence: TGTGCCAGCAGCGCCCGGGTCAAGAACACTGAAGCTTTCTTT. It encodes CASSARVKNTEAFF.